This T cell receptor beta chain was found in a study of blood T cells in healthy people across ages. PCR was performed a second time for 7 to 11 cycles using a sample-barcoded 5' primer and a J-beta primer mix. A single record per CDR3 protein comes from TCRdb applying MiXCR to the 5' RACE reads. The profile shows hundreds of thousands of distinct CDR3 sequences, 20% to 25% of them singletons. CDR1 and CDR2 (germline): LGHNA, YNFKEQ. This CDR3 contains 15 residues. The V and J ends lost 0 bases and 5 bases, in that order; junction bases with no gene match: 6. The sample was also linked to a second study, of T cells of mothers and their children.

Sequencing was carried out using blood. This TCR came from a boy aged 5-17 years in good health. The chain uses TRBV4-2 and TRBJ2-5, with 7 bases that match TRBD2. The CDR3 region has the DNA TGTGCCAGCAGCCAAGACGGAAGTAGCGGGGAGACCCAGTACTTC. Translating gives CASSQDGSSGETQYF.